Listed below are T cell receptor beta chains from one sample, sequenced in a study of Graves' ophthalmopathy and Graves' hyperthyroidism. TCRdb re-derived calls from the multiplex PCR reads in MiXCR, one entry per CDR3 protein. This sample yields more than 150,000 distinct CDR3 sequences, of which under 40% are seen a single time; approximately 5.5% belongs to the top ten. Sequenced material: peripheral blood. All receptors derive from a woman between 35 and 50 years old with Graves' ophthalmopathy. CDR3s include the opening cysteine and the closing phenylalanine or tryptophan. D genes are given only for firm matches. Where a row states a size, it is once, few, many or the class of an expanded clone; other rows omit it.

d_call: NA
clone_size: NA
j_call: TRBJ2-7
v_call: TRBV20-1
cdr3_aa: CSARDLGLAYEQYF
cdr3_nt: TGCAGTGCTAGAGACCTCGGACTCGCCTACGAGCAGTACTTC

d_call: TRBD2
clone_size: NA
j_call: TRBJ2-7
v_call: TRBV28
cdr3_aa: CASNLSGRATQYF
cdr3_nt: TGTGCCAGCAACCTTAGCGGGAGGGCTACGCAGTACTTC

d_call: NA
clone_size: NA
j_call: TRBJ1-5
v_call: TRBV12-3/TRBV12-4
cdr3_aa: CASSLEGFNSNQPQHF
cdr3_nt: TGTGCCAGCAGTTTAGAAGGGTTCAATAGCAATCAGCCCCAGCATTTT

d_call: NA
clone_size: NA
j_call: TRBJ2-5
v_call: TRBV30
cdr3_aa: CAWSLTGGETQYF
cdr3_nt: TGTGCCTGGAGCCTAACAGGCGGGGAGACCCAGTACTTC

d_call: NA
clone_size: once
j_call: TRBJ1-2
v_call: TRBV12-3/TRBV12-4
cdr3_aa: CASSRTSPGGYTF
cdr3_nt: TGTGCCAGCAGTCGGACCTCTCCGGGTGGCTACACCTTC

d_call: NA
clone_size: few
j_call: TRBJ1-1
v_call: TRBV2
cdr3_aa: CASTLGGNTEAFF
cdr3_nt: TGTGCCAGCACCTTGGGAGGGAACACTGAAGCTTTCTTT

d_call: TRBD2
clone_size: NA
j_call: TRBJ2-7
v_call: TRBV6-4
cdr3_aa: CASSGRAHEQYF
cdr3_nt: TGTGCCAGCAGCGGGAGGGCCCACGAGCAGTACTTC

d_call: TRBD1
clone_size: NA
j_call: TRBJ1-1
v_call: TRBV28
cdr3_aa: CASSLGRGGTEAFF
cdr3_nt: TGTGCCAGCAGCCTGGGCAGGGGGGGGACTGAAGCTTTCTTT

d_call: NA
clone_size: few
j_call: TRBJ2-7
v_call: TRBV11-2
cdr3_aa: CASSPRVDPYEQYF
cdr3_nt: TGTGCCAGCAGCCCGCGGGTGGATCCCTACGAGCAGTACTTC

d_call: NA
clone_size: NA
j_call: TRBJ2-7
v_call: TRBV6-5
cdr3_aa: CASSYSRAYEQYF
cdr3_nt: TGTGCCAGCAGTTACTCCAGGGCCTACGAGCAGTACTTC

d_call: NA
clone_size: many
j_call: TRBJ1-1
v_call: TRBV28
cdr3_aa: CATQTAGAVNTEAFF
cdr3_nt: TGTGCCACCCAAACAGCGGGGGCGGTGAACACTGAAGCTTTCTTT

d_call: TRBD1
clone_size: many
j_call: TRBJ1-2
v_call: TRBV20-1
cdr3_aa: CSARRDRVYGYTF
cdr3_nt: TGCAGTGCTAGGCGGGACAGGGTCTATGGCTACACCTTC

d_call: TRBD1
clone_size: many
j_call: TRBJ2-2
v_call: TRBV2
cdr3_aa: CASSGQGAINTGELFF
cdr3_nt: TGTGCCAGCAGTGGACAGGGGGCAATCAACACCGGGGAGCTGTTTTTT

d_call: TRBD1
clone_size: many
j_call: TRBJ1-1
v_call: TRBV14
cdr3_aa: CASTDRVGSEAFF
cdr3_nt: TGTGCCAGCACGGACAGGGTCGGGTCTGAAGCTTTCTTT

d_call: NA
clone_size: NA
j_call: TRBJ2-5
v_call: TRBV19
cdr3_aa: CASSIEPGRWKETQYF
cdr3_nt: TGTGCCAGTAGCATTGAACCGGGACGGTGGAAAGAGACCCAGTACTTC

d_call: NA
clone_size: NA
j_call: TRBJ2-7
v_call: TRBV20-1
cdr3_aa: CSARPSVSEQYF
cdr3_nt: TGCAGTGCTAGACCTAGCGTTTCCGAGCAGTACTTC

d_call: NA
clone_size: few
j_call: TRBJ2-7
v_call: TRBV6-1
cdr3_aa: CASSGDLSLHEQYF
cdr3_nt: TGTGCCAGCAGTGGAGACCTATCACTCCACGAGCAGTACTTC

d_call: NA
clone_size: many
j_call: TRBJ2-5
v_call: TRBV4-3
cdr3_aa: CASSQGTGRETQYF
cdr3_nt: TGCGCCAGCAGCCAAGGAACAGGGAGGGAGACCCAGTACTTC

d_call: NA
clone_size: many
j_call: TRBJ2-7
v_call: TRBV29-1
cdr3_aa: CSVRRDTYEQYF
cdr3_nt: TGCAGCGTTCGGCGGGACACCTACGAGCAGTACTTC

d_call: NA
clone_size: many
j_call: TRBJ2-7
v_call: TRBV7-8
cdr3_aa: CASSSRLDYEQYF
cdr3_nt: TGTGCCAGCAGCTCTAGACTAGACTACGAGCAGTACTTC

d_call: NA
clone_size: many
j_call: TRBJ1-1
v_call: TRBV6-5
cdr3_aa: CASTDPRGLGAFF
cdr3_nt: TGTGCCAGCACCGATCCCAGGGGACTGGGAGCTTTCTTT

d_call: NA
clone_size: once
j_call: TRBJ2-7
v_call: TRBV20-1
cdr3_aa: CSARGEIEYEQYF
cdr3_nt: TGCAGTGCTAGAGGGGAGATCGAGTACGAGCAGTACTTC

d_call: NA
clone_size: many
j_call: TRBJ2-5
v_call: TRBV3-1
cdr3_aa: CASSKSGEEETQYF
cdr3_nt: TGTGCCAGCAGCAAATCAGGGGAGGAGGAGACCCAGTACTTC

d_call: NA
clone_size: few
j_call: TRBJ2-7
v_call: TRBV7-2
cdr3_aa: CASSLGYRDGYEQYF
cdr3_nt: TGTGCCAGCAGCTTAGGGTACAGGGACGGGTACGAGCAGTACTTC

d_call: NA
clone_size: NA
j_call: TRBJ1-2
v_call: TRBV27
cdr3_aa: CASSFKQGVGYGYTF
cdr3_nt: TGTGCCAGCAGTTTTAAACAGGGCGTTGGCTATGGCTACACCTTC

d_call: TRBD2
clone_size: many
j_call: TRBJ2-3
v_call: TRBV11-3
cdr3_aa: CASSLEGLAGGRGTDTQYF
cdr3_nt: TGTGCCAGCAGCTTAGAGGGACTAGCGGGAGGGCGAGGCACAGATACGCAGTATTTT

d_call: NA
clone_size: NA
j_call: TRBJ2-7
v_call: TRBV11-2
cdr3_aa: CASSLGSGFRAPEQYF
cdr3_nt: TGTGCCAGCAGCTTAGGGAGTGGGTTCCGGGCTCCCGAGCAGTACTTC

d_call: TRBD1
clone_size: NA
j_call: TRBJ1-1
v_call: TRBV27
cdr3_aa: CASTALQGATEAFF
cdr3_nt: TGTGCCAGCACCGCCTTGCAGGGGGCGACTGAAGCTTTCTTT

d_call: TRBD2
clone_size: many
j_call: TRBJ2-5
v_call: TRBV20-1
cdr3_aa: CSAEGTSGKMRETQYF
cdr3_nt: TGCAGTGCGGAGGGAACTAGCGGGAAGATGCGAGAGACCCAGTACTTC

d_call: NA
clone_size: many
j_call: TRBJ1-2
v_call: TRBV28
cdr3_aa: CASSLPKTGVYGYTF
cdr3_nt: TGTGCCAGCAGTTTACCTAAAACAGGTGTCTATGGCTACACCTTC

d_call: NA
clone_size: NA
j_call: TRBJ2-7
v_call: TRBV2
cdr3_aa: CASSGQQGREQYF
cdr3_nt: TGTGCCAGCAGTGGACAACAGGGTAGGGAGCAGTACTTC

d_call: NA
clone_size: many
j_call: TRBJ2-2
v_call: TRBV4-3
cdr3_aa: CASSVLGAGELFF
cdr3_nt: TGCGCCAGCAGCGTTCTAGGCGCCGGGGAGCTGTTTTTT

d_call: TRBD1
clone_size: many
j_call: TRBJ2-7
v_call: TRBV6-1
cdr3_aa: CASSVWGQGSSYEQYF
cdr3_nt: TGTGCCAGCAGTGTATGGGGACAGGGGAGCTCCTACGAGCAGTACTTC

d_call: TRBD2
clone_size: many
j_call: TRBJ2-5
v_call: TRBV20-1
cdr3_aa: CSAPPTSGRVGETQYF
cdr3_nt: TGCAGTGCCCCTCCGACTAGCGGGAGAGTGGGAGAGACCCAGTACTTC

d_call: NA
clone_size: many
j_call: TRBJ1-1
v_call: TRBV6-5
cdr3_aa: CASSYGGGENTEAFF
cdr3_nt: TGTGCCAGCAGTTACGGGGGGGGGGAGAACACTGAAGCTTTCTTT

d_call: TRBD1
clone_size: NA
j_call: TRBJ1-1
v_call: TRBV6-2/TRBV6-3
cdr3_aa: CASSSIQGVTEAFF
cdr3_nt: TGTGCCAGCAGTTCCATCCAGGGGGTCACTGAAGCTTTCTTT

d_call: NA
clone_size: once
j_call: TRBJ2-7
v_call: TRBV12-3/TRBV12-4
cdr3_aa: CASSLVTGSEQYF
cdr3_nt: TGTGCCAGCAGCTTAGTCACTGGGAGCGAGCAGTACTTC

d_call: TRBD1
clone_size: many
j_call: TRBJ1-6
v_call: TRBV11-2
cdr3_aa: CASSRDSLDSPLHF
cdr3_nt: TGTGCCAGCAGCCGGGACAGCCTCGATTCACCCCTCCACTTT

d_call: NA
clone_size: many
j_call: TRBJ1-5
v_call: TRBV28
cdr3_aa: CASSLWGQPQHF
cdr3_nt: TGTGCCAGCAGTTTGTGGGGTCAGCCCCAGCATTTT

d_call: NA
clone_size: many
j_call: TRBJ1-2
v_call: TRBV15
cdr3_aa: CATSRGTPTQGYGYTF
cdr3_nt: TGTGCCACCAGCAGGGGTACACCTACTCAGGGATATGGCTACACCTTC